Included here is one T cell receptor beta chain sequence, with context. The sample carries other DNA sequences with the same CDR3. The source of the sample is a study of blood T cell repertoires in COVID-19. In terms of age and location, participants ranged from about 18 to 90 years and lived in about two dozen US areas. Cohorts were based on clinical histories the participants reported. Symptom resolution, clearance, or two negative PCRs marked donors in Cohort 3 as recovered. Study processing details: Estimated nucleated cell counts came from reference gene primer amplification. Some clones are missing from TCRdb's copy, which holds only in-frame ones; the method was immunoSEQ multiplex PCR. The DNA gave D and trimming, while V, J and clone size come from that table. The sample comprises around 250,000 clones, 75% to 90% of which are singletons, and 1.5% to 2% rests with the top ten. Trimming cost V 2 bases and J 1 base, with 12 bases left between them. The CDR3 is made up of 15 amino acids. The V gene's germline CDR1 is MNHEY and CDR2 SVGAGI.

Sequencing input: PBMCs or T cells enriched from blood (not recorded which). This clonotype was sampled from a woman aged 45-65 years who had recovered from COVID-19. The J gene is TRBJ2-7, the V gene TRBV6-5; possible D gene TRBD1, 6 bases. The CDR3: CASSYLPGQSYEQYF. The CDR3 DNA follows: TGTGCCAGCAGTTACCTACCTGGACAGTCCTACGAGCAGTACTTC.